A selection of T cell receptor beta chains follows, all from one sample in a study of T-cell reconstitution after alpha-beta-depleted transplantation in children. TCRdb re-derived calls from the PCR reads in MiXCR, one entry per CDR3 protein. Of more than 400,000 distinct CDR3 sequences in the sample, 43% were seen once. The sample here was PBMCs, taken before TCRalphabeta/CD19-depleted stem cell transplant. Source of these receptors: a girl aged 2 to 9 with aplastic anemia, due to receive a stem cell transplant. Each CDR3 is given with its conserved first and last residue. Fields, in order: V gene, D gene, clone size, J gene, CDR3 DNA, CDR3 protein. D genes are given only for firm matches. Only part of the rows carry a size: once, few, many, or a class if the clone is expanded.

V: TRBV7-9
D: TRBD2
size: .
J: TRBJ2-1
DNA: TGTGCCAGCAGCTTAGCTAGCGGGAGCACACATGAGCAGTTCTTC
CDR3: CASSLASGSTHEQFF

V: TRBV29-1
D: TRBD1
size: .
J: TRBJ2-7
DNA: TGCAGCGTTGAATTTGGGTCAGGGGGCTACGAGCAGTACTTC
CDR3: CSVEFGSGGYEQYF

V: TRBV7-2
D: .
size: .
J: TRBJ2-5
DNA: TGTGCCAGCAGCTTAGCCATTAGCGCGCAAGAGACCCAGTACTTC
CDR3: CASSLAISAQETQYF

V: TRBV28
D: TRBD1
size: many
J: TRBJ2-7
DNA: TGTGCCAGCAGTTCCGGGACAGGGGTATACGAGCAGTACTTC
CDR3: CASSSGTGVYEQYF

V: TRBV2
D: .
size: many
J: TRBJ2-7
DNA: TGTGCCAGCAGTGAATACGAGCAGTACTTC
CDR3: CASSEYEQYF

V: TRBV20-1
D: .
size: few
J: TRBJ2-6
DNA: TGCAGTGCTAGACAGGGGTCATCTGGGGCCAACGTCCTGACTTTC
CDR3: CSARQGSSGANVLTF

V: TRBV3-1
D: TRBD2
size: .
J: TRBJ2-1
DNA: TGTGCCAGCAGTCGAAGAGCGGGAGCGGGCAATGAGCAGTTCTTC
CDR3: CASSRRAGAGNEQFF

V: TRBV9
D: .
size: .
J: TRBJ2-7
DNA: TGTGCCAGCAGCGAAACAGGGTATCCTACGGAGCAGTACTTC
CDR3: CASSETGYPTEQYF

V: TRBV12-5
D: .
size: few
J: TRBJ1-1
DNA: TGTGCTAGTGGTTTGGACAGCCCATCCGGGGAAGCTTTCTTT
CDR3: CASGLDSPSGEAFF

V: TRBV12-3/TRBV12-4
D: .
size: .
J: TRBJ2-4
DNA: TGTGCCAGCAGTTTGAGGCGCTGGGACATTCAGTACTTC
CDR3: CASSLRRWDIQYF

V: TRBV3-1
D: .
size: .
J: TRBJ1-2
DNA: TGTGCCAGCAGCCAAGATCAAAGTAGGGTCTATGGCTACACCTTC
CDR3: CASSQDQSRVYGYTF

V: TRBV24-1
D: TRBD1
size: few
J: TRBJ2-3
DNA: TGTGCCACCAGTGACTCGGACAGGACGGGCACAGATACGCAGTATTTT
CDR3: CATSDSDRTGTDTQYF

V: TRBV4-2
D: TRBD2
size: .
J: TRBJ2-5
DNA: TGTGCCTGCAGCCAAAGCGGGAGCGGCGAGACCCAGTACTTC
CDR3: CACSQSGSGETQYF

V: TRBV7-7
D: .
size: .
J: TRBJ1-6
DNA: TGTGCCAGCAGCCCCCCCGCAGGCTCCTATAATTCACCCCTCCACTTT
CDR3: CASSPPAGSYNSPLHF

V: TRBV4-3
D: .
size: .
J: TRBJ2-7
DNA: TGCGCCAGCAGCCAAGGGAGGGGGAGCTCCTACGAGCAGTACTTC
CDR3: CASSQGRGSSYEQYF

V: TRBV5-5
D: .
size: many
J: TRBJ1-4
DNA: TGTGCCAGCTCCCGACGGGCAACTAATGAAAAACTGTTTTTT
CDR3: CASSRRATNEKLFF

V: TRBV18
D: .
size: .
J: TRBJ2-1
DNA: TGTGCCAGCTCACCTAGATACAATGAGCAGTTCTTC
CDR3: CASSPRYNEQFF

V: TRBV4-2
D: .
size: .
J: TRBJ2-1
DNA: TGTGCCAGGGGCTTCATGGGGGCTGACAATGAGCAGTTCTTC
CDR3: CARGFMGADNEQFF

V: TRBV7-9
D: .
size: many
J: TRBJ1-1
DNA: TGTGCCAGCAGCTTTCGGTACGCTGAAGCTTTCTTT
CDR3: CASSFRYAEAFF

V: TRBV7-2
D: TRBD2
size: .
J: TRBJ2-1
DNA: TGTGCCAGCAGCCCTCGTGTGGGCGGGAGTACCTACAATGAGCAGTTCTTC
CDR3: CASSPRVGGSTYNEQFF

V: TRBV6-5
D: .
size: .
J: TRBJ1-1
DNA: TGTGCCAGCAGTTCCGGACGGGGCAGGGGAGGCACTGAAGCTTTCTTT
CDR3: CASSSGRGRGGTEAFF

V: TRBV6-5
D: TRBD1
size: .
J: TRBJ1-2
DNA: TGTGCCAGCAGTTCCGTTAGACAGGGGGTAGGAGGCTACACCTTC
CDR3: CASSSVRQGVGGYTF

V: TRBV7-2
D: TRBD2
size: many
J: TRBJ2-2
DNA: TGTGCCAGCACCCAAGCGGGAGGCAACACCGGGGAGCTGTTTTTT
CDR3: CASTQAGGNTGELFF

V: TRBV7-3
D: .
size: .
J: TRBJ2-3
DNA: TGTGCCAGCAGTGGGTGGGACACAGATACGCAGTATTTT
CDR3: CASSGWDTDTQYF

V: TRBV6-1
D: TRBD2
size: many
J: TRBJ2-7
DNA: TGTGCCAGCAGTGAAAGGAGCCTTCTAGCGGGGGCCTACGAGCAGTACTTC
CDR3: CASSERSLLAGAYEQYF

V: TRBV7-3
D: TRBD2
size: .
J: TRBJ2-5
DNA: TGTGCCAGCAGTCCTTCGGGGCTAGCGGGGGGGGGACGGGAGACCCAGTACTTC
CDR3: CASSPSGLAGGGRETQYF

V: TRBV7-9
D: .
size: many
J: TRBJ1-2
DNA: TGTGCCAGCGCTGTAGGGACCCCGTACTATGGCTACACCTTC
CDR3: CASAVGTPYYGYTF

V: TRBV18
D: .
size: many
J: TRBJ1-3
DNA: TGTGCCAGCTCACCACCGCCAGCTGGAAACACCATATATTTT
CDR3: CASSPPPAGNTIYF

V: TRBV4-2
D: .
size: .
J: TRBJ2-7
DNA: TGTGCCAGCAGCCAAGTCTCCGGAACCGGGTACGAGCAGTACTTC
CDR3: CASSQVSGTGYEQYF

V: TRBV20-1
D: TRBD2
size: few
J: TRBJ2-7
DNA: TGCAGTGCGCCAACTAGCGGCCCATACGAGCAGTACTTC
CDR3: CSAPTSGPYEQYF

V: TRBV6-5
D: .
size: .
J: TRBJ2-3
DNA: TGTGCCAGCAGTTACCGCCAGGGGACAGATACGCAGTATTTT
CDR3: CASSYRQGTDTQYF

V: TRBV4-3
D: TRBD2
size: .
J: TRBJ2-3
DNA: TGCGCCAGCAGCCATTCTAGCGGGAGGGCAGATACGCAGTATTTT
CDR3: CASSHSSGRADTQYF

V: TRBV3-1
D: .
size: few
J: TRBJ2-7
DNA: TGTGCCAGCAGCTCAGTGGAAACCTACGAGCAGTACTTC
CDR3: CASSSVETYEQYF

V: TRBV27
D: .
size: many
J: TRBJ1-5
DNA: TGTGCCAGCAGCGTAAATTACCGCCAGCCCCAGCATTTT
CDR3: CASSVNYRQPQHF

V: TRBV12-3/TRBV12-4
D: TRBD1
size: .
J: TRBJ1-2
DNA: TGTGCCAGCAGGTCGACAGGGTATGGCTACACCTTC
CDR3: CASRSTGYGYTF

V: TRBV7-3
D: .
size: few
J: TRBJ2-1
DNA: TGTGCCAGCAGCTACGCCGGCGGAGGGCAAGAGCAGTTCTTC
CDR3: CASSYAGGGQEQFF

V: TRBV7-9
D: TRBD1
size: few
J: TRBJ2-3
DNA: TGTGCCAGCAGCATCCGACAGGGCCCCACAGATACGCAGTATTTT
CDR3: CASSIRQGPTDTQYF

V: TRBV6-5
D: TRBD1
size: .
J: TRBJ2-5
DNA: TGTGCCAGCAGTTACCGACAGGGGGCGCGGGAGACCCAGTACTTC
CDR3: CASSYRQGARETQYF

V: TRBV12-3/TRBV12-4
D: TRBD2
size: .
J: TRBJ2-4
DNA: TGTGCCAGCAGTTTATTCTCCCCGCGACTAGCGGAAAACATTCAGTACTTC
CDR3: CASSLFSPRLAENIQYF

V: TRBV20-1
D: .
size: .
J: TRBJ2-7
DNA: TGCAGTGCTAAGCAGGGCAGGGACGGGGCCCTCGAGCAGTACTTC
CDR3: CSAKQGRDGALEQYF

V: TRBV20-1
D: TRBD1
size: .
J: TRBJ2-7
DNA: TGCAGTGCTTTGGGACAGGGCCTCCTCGAGCAGTACTTC
CDR3: CSALGQGLLEQYF

V: TRBV4-2
D: .
size: many
J: TRBJ1-4
DNA: TGTGCCAGCAGCCAAGGGGAAAGACGTCTTAATGAAAAACTGTTTTTT
CDR3: CASSQGERRLNEKLFF

V: TRBV5-1
D: .
size: .
J: TRBJ1-6
DNA: TGCGCCAGCAGCTTGGGACAGGATTCACCCCTCCACTTT
CDR3: CASSLGQDSPLHF

V: TRBV15
D: TRBD1
size: .
J: TRBJ1-4
DNA: TGTGCCACCAGCAGAGCCCCCCTCGACAGGGGGGAAGAAAAACTGTTTTTT
CDR3: CATSRAPLDRGEEKLFF

V: TRBV24-1
D: TRBD2
size: .
J: TRBJ2-7
DNA: TGTGCCACGCGGACTAGCACCCCACCCTACGAGCAGTACTTC
CDR3: CATRTSTPPYEQYF

V: TRBV11-2
D: TRBD1
size: many
J: TRBJ1-3
DNA: TGTGCCAGCAGCCGTACGGGACAGGGTCCAACGGGGGGACACACCATATATTTT
CDR3: CASSRTGQGPTGGHTIYF

V: TRBV6-1
D: .
size: many
J: TRBJ1-2
DNA: TGTGCCAGCAGTGGGGCCCCCAGTCCCTATGGCTACACCTTC
CDR3: CASSGAPSPYGYTF

V: TRBV20-1
D: TRBD2
size: .
J: TRBJ2-3
DNA: TGCAGTGCCCGAACGGGAGGGCCGACAGATACGCAGTATTTT
CDR3: CSARTGGPTDTQYF

V: TRBV7-3
D: .
size: .
J: TRBJ2-5
DNA: TGTGCCAGCAGCTTAATGAGATGGGAGACCCAGTACTTC
CDR3: CASSLMRWETQYF

V: TRBV9
D: .
size: .
J: TRBJ2-7
DNA: TGTGCCAGCAGCCCCTTCAGGGCCTCCTCCTACGAGCAGTACTTC
CDR3: CASSPFRASSYEQYF

V: TRBV10-3
D: TRBD2
size: many
J: TRBJ2-5
DNA: TGTGCCATCAGTGAGTCTGGCGGGAGAAGGGAGACCCAGTACTTC
CDR3: CAISESGGRRETQYF

V: TRBV10-3
D: TRBD1
size: few
J: TRBJ2-3
DNA: TGTGCCATCAATGGACAGGGTATGGGAGATACGCAGTATTTT
CDR3: CAINGQGMGDTQYF

V: TRBV20-1
D: .
size: .
J: TRBJ1-5
DNA: TGCAGTGCTAGACAGTGTAGCAATCAGCCCCAGCATTTT
CDR3: CSARQCSNQPQHF

V: TRBV20-1
D: .
size: .
J: TRBJ1-5
DNA: TGCAGTGCTAGTGGTGACAACAATCAGCCCCAGCATTTT
CDR3: CSASGDNNQPQHF

V: TRBV20-1
D: .
size: few
J: TRBJ2-7
DNA: TGCAGTGCTTTCCGCCAAGACAGCTCCCCTTACGAGCAGTACTTC
CDR3: CSAFRQDSSPYEQYF

V: TRBV6-5
D: .
size: .
J: TRBJ2-7
DNA: TGTGCCAGCAGTTACCAGGGTAGGGCCTACGAGCAGTACTTC
CDR3: CASSYQGRAYEQYF

V: TRBV12-3/TRBV12-4
D: .
size: many
J: TRBJ2-2
DNA: TGTGCCAGCGGGCTTCAGAACACCGGGGAGCTGTTTTTT
CDR3: CASGLQNTGELFF

V: TRBV6-2/TRBV6-3
D: TRBD1
size: few
J: TRBJ2-2
DNA: TGTGCCAGCAGTCGCGACAGGGTCCGACCGAACACCGGGGAGCTGTTTTTT
CDR3: CASSRDRVRPNTGELFF

V: TRBV20-1
D: TRBD2
size: .
J: TRBJ2-7
DNA: TGCAGTGCTACCTCTAGCGGGAGGACCTACGAGCAGTACTTC
CDR3: CSATSSGRTYEQYF